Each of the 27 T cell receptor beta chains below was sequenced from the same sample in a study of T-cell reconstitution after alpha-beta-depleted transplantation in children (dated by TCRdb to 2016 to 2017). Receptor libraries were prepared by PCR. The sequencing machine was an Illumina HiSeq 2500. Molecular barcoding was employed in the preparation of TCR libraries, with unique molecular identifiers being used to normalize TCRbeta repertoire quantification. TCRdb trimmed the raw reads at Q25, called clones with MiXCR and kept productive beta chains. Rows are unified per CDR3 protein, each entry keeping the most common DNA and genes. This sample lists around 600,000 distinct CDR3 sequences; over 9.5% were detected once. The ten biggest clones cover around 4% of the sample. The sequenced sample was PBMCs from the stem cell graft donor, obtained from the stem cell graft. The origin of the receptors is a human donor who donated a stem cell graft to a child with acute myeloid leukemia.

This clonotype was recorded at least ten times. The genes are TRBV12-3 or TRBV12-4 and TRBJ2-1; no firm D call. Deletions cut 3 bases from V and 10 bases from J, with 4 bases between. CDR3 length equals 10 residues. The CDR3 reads CASSFTEQFF. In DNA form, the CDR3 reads TGTGCCAGCAGTTTTACGGAGCAGTTCTTC.

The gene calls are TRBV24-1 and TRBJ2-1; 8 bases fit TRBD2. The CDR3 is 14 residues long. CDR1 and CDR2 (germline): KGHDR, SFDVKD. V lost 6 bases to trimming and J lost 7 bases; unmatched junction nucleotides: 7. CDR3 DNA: TGTGCCACCAGTTTGCGGGAGGATTGGAATGAGCAGTTCTTC. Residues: CATSLREDWNEQFF.

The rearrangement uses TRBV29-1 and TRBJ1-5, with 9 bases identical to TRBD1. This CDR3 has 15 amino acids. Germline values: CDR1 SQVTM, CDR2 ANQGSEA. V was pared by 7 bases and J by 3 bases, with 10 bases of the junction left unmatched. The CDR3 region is CSATVGQGYNQPQHF. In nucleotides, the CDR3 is TGCAGCGCTACCGTGGGACAGGGTTACAATCAGCCCCAGCATTTT. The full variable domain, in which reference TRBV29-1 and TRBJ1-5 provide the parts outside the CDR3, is SAVISQKPSRDICQRGTSLTIQCQVDSQVTMMFWYRQQPGQSLTLIATANQGSEATYESGFVIDKFPISRPNLTFSTLTVSNMSPEDSSIYLCSATVGQGYNQPQHFGDGTRLSIL.

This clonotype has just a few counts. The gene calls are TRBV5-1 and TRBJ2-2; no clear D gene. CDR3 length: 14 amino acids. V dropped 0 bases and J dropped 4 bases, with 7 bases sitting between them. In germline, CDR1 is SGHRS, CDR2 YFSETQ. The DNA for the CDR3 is TGCGCCAGCAGCTTGGTATTGGCCACCGGGGAGCTGTTTTTT. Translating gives CASSLVLATGELFF.

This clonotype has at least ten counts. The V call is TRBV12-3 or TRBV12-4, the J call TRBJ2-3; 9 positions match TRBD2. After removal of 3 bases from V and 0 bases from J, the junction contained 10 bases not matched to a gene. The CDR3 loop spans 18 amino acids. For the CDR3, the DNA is TGTGCCAGCAGTTTTCGTCTAGCGGGAACCTCTAGCACAGATACGCAGTATTTT. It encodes CASSFRLAGTSSTDTQYF.

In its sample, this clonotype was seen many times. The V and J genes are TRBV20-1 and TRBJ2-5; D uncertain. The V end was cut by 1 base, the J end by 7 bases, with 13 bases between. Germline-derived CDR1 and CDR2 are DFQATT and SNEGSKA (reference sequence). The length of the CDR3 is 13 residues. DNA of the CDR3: TGCAGTGCTAGAGTTCCGATGAGTGTGACCCAGTACTTC. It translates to CSARVPMSVTQYF.

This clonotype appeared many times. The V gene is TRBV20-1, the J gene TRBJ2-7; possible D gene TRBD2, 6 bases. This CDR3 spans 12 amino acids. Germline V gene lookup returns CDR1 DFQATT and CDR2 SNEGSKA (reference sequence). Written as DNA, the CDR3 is TGCGGCGGTGGCGGGAACTCCTACGAGCAGTACTTC. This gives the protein CGGGGNSYEQYF.

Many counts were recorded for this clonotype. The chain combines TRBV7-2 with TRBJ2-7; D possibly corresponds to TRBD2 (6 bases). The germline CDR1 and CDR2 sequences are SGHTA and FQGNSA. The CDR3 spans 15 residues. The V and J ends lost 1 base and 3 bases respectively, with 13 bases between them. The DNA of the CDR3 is TGTGCCAGCAGCTTAGAGGCTAGCGAAAACTACGAGCAGTACTTC. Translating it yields CASSLEASENYEQYF.

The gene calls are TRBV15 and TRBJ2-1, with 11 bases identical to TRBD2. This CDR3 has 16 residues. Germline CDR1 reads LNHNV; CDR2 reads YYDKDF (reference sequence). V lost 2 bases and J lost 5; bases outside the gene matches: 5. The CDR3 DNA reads TGTGCCACCAGCAGATCTATAGCGGGGGGGGACAATGAGCAGTTCTTC. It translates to CATSRSIAGGDNEQFF.

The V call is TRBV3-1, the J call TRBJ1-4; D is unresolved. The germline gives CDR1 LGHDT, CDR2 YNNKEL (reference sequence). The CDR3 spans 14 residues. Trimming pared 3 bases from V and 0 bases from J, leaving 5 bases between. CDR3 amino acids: CASSHGTTNEKLFF. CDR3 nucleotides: TGTGCCAGCAGCCACGGGACAACTAATGAAAAACTGTTTTTT.

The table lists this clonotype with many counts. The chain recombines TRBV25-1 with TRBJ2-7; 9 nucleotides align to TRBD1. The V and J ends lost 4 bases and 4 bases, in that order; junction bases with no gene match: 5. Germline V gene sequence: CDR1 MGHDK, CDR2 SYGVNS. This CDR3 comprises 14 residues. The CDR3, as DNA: TGTGCCAGCAGTGGACAGGGGGTACGGTACGAGCAGTACTTC. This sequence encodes CASSGQGVRYEQYF.

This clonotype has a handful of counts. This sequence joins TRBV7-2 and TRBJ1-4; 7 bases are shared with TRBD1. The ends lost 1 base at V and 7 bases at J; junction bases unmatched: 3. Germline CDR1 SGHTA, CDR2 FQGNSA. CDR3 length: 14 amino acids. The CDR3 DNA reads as TGTGCCAGCAGCTTAGGACGACAGGGTGAAAAACTGTTTTTT. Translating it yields CASSLGRQGEKLFF.

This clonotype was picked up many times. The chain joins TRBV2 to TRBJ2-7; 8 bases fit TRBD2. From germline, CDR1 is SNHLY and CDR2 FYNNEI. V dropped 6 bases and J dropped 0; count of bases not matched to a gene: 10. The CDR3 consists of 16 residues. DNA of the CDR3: TGTGCCAGCAGACCAATCCTGGGACTAGACTCCTACGAGCAGTACTTC. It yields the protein CASRPILGLDSYEQYF.

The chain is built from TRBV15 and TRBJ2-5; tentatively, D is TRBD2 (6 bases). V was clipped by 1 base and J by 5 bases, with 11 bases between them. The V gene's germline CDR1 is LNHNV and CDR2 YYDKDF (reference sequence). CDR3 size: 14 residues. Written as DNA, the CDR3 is TGTGCCACCAGCAGAGGGGAGGTCGGCGAGACCCAGTACTTC. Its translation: CATSRGEVGETQYF.

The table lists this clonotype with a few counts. DNA for the CDR3: TGTGCCAGCAGCCGGGAGGGAGCCTATGGCTACACCTTC. Amino acid sequence: CASSREGAYGYTF. This chain links TRBV7-3 with TRBJ1-2; D is unclear. Germline V gene lookup returns CDR1 SGHTA and CDR2 FQGTGA. This CDR3 has 13 amino acids. V was shortened by 5 bases and J by 4 bases, with 11 bases between the two germline ends.

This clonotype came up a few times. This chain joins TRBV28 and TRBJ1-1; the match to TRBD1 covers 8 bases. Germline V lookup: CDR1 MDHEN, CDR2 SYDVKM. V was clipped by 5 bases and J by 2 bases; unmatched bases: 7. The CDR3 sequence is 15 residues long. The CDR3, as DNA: TGTGCCAGCAGTGTGACAGGGGCGACTAACACTGAAGCTTTCTTT. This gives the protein CASSVTGATNTEAFF.

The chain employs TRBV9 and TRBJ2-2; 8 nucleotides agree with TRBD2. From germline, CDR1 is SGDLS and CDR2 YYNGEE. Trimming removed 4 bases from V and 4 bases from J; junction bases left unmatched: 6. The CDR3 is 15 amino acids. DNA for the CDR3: TGTGCCAGCAGCATCGGGACTAGAAGCACCGGGGAGCTGTTTTTT. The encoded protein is CASSIGTRSTGELFF.

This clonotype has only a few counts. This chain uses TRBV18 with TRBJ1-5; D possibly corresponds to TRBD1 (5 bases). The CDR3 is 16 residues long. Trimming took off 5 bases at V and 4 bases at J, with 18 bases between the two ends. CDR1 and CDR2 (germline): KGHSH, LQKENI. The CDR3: CASSSNTGLGNQPQHF. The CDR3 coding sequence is TGTGCCAGCTCATCTAATACGGGACTCGGAAATCAGCCCCAGCATTTT.

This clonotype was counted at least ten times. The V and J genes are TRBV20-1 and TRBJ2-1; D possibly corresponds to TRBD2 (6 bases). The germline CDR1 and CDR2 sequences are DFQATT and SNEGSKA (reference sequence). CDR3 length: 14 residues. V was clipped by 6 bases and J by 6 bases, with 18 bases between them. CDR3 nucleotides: TGCAGTGCAGGGGACGCGGGAACTCCCAATGAGCAGTTCTTC. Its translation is CSAGDAGTPNEQFF.

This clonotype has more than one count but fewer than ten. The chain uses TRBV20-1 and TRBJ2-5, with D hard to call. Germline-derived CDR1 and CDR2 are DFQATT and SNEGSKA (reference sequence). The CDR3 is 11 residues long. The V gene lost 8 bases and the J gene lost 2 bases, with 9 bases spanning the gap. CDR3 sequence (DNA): TGCAGTTCCAACGGGCAAGAGACCCAGTACTTC. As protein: CSSNGQETQYF.

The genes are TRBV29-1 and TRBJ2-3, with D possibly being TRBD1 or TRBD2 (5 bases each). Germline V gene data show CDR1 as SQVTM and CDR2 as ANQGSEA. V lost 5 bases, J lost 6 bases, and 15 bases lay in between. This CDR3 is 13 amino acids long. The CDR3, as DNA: TGCAGCGTTCTGAGGGGAGCCGGGGATACGCAGTATTTT. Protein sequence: CSVLRGAGDTQYF.

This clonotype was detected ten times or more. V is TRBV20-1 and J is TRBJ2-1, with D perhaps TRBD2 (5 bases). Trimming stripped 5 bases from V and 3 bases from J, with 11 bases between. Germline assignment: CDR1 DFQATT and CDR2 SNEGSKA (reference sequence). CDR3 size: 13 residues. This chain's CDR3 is CSALALGYNEQFF. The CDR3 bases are TGCAGTGCTCTAGCCCTTGGCTACAATGAGCAGTTCTTC.

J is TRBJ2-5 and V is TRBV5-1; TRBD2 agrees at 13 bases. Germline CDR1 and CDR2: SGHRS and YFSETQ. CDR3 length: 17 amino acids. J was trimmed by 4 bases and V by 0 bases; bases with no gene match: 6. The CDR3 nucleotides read TGCGCCAGCAGCTTGGATCCACTAGCGGGAGGGCGAGAGACCCAGTACTTC. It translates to CASSLDPLAGGRETQYF. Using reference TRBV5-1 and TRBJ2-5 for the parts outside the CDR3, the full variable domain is KAGVTQTPRYLIKTRGQQVTLSCSPISGHRSVSWYQQTPGQGLQFLFEYFSETQRNKGNFPGRFSGRQFSNSRSEMNVSTLELGDSALYLCASSLDPLAGGRETQYFGPGTRLLVL.

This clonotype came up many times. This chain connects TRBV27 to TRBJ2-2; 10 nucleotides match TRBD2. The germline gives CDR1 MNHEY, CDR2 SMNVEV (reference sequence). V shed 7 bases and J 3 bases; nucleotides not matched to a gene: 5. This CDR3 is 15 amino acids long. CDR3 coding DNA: TGTGCCAGCACGAGCGGGAGGGGGGACACCGGGGAGCTGTTTTTT. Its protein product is CASTSGRGDTGELFF.

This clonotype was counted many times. CDR3 loop: CASSLGLAENTGELFF. The CDR3 bases are TGTGCCAGCAGCTTAGGACTAGCGGAAAACACCGGGGAGCTGTTTTTT. This sequence joins TRBV7-9 and TRBJ2-2; 9 bases map to TRBD2. The germline V gene has CDR1 SEHNR and CDR2 FQNEAQ (reference sequence). V shed 1 base and J 2 bases; nucleotides not matched to a gene: 2. The CDR3 has 16 residues.

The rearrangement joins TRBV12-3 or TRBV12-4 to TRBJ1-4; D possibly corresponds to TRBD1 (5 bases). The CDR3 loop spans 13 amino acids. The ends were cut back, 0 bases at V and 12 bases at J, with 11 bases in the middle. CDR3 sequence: CASSLAGTEELFF. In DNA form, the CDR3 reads TGTGCCAGCAGTTTAGCGGGGACCGAAGAACTGTTTTTT.

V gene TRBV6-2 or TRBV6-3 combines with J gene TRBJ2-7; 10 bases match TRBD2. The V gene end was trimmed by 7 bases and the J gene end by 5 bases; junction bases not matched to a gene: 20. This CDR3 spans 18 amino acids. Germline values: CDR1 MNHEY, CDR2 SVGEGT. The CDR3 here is CASTPRVLLAGRSNEQYF. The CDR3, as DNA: TGTGCCAGCACTCCGAGGGTCTTACTAGCGGGGAGGTCCAACGAGCAGTACTTC.